The 18 T cell receptor beta chains listed next were all sequenced from one sample in a study of spatial heterogeneity in lung cancer. Documented time point: sample taken at primary tumor resection. Material for sequencing was whole RNA from tumor, nontumor lung or frozen PBMC, left unsorted. One entry per CDR3 protein, called by TCRdb with MiXCR from the 5' RACE reads. The sample holds 25,000 to 30,000 distinct CDR3 sequences, about 8.1% seen once. Here the sequenced sample was PBMCs, taken at surgery. Every receptor here comes from a female donor with early-stage non-small cell lung cancer.

The J gene is TRBJ2-2, the V gene TRBV12-3 or TRBV12-4; the D is unclear. This CDR3 is 17 amino acids long. V was clipped by 8 bases and J by 5 bases, with 24 bases between them. As DNA, the CDR3 is TGTGCCAGCTCCGACCCAGCAAGTAGTGTTGGAACCGGGGAGCTGTTTTTT. Residues: CASSDPASSVGTGELFF.

This clonotype was seen many times. The CDR3 here is CASSSSLKFGRGKETQYF. CDR3 sequence (DNA): TGTGCCAGCAGCTCTTCCCTAAAGTTCGGGCGCGGGAAAGAGACCCAGTACTTC. The chain has TRBV7-2 and TRBJ2-5; weak D call: TRBD2 (6 bases). Looked up from germline, CDR1 is SGHTA and CDR2 is FQGNSA. V shed 4 bases and J shed 3 bases, with 24 bases lying between them. The CDR3 runs 18 residues.

This clonotype was detected a few times. This chain joins TRBV2 and TRBJ2-1; 9 nucleotides agree with TRBD1. Germline trimming cut 6 bases from V and 7 bases from J; bases unmatched to any gene: 25. Germline CDR1 SNHLY, CDR2 FYNNEI. The CDR3 loop spans 20 amino acids. In nucleotides, the CDR3 is TGTGCCAGCAGCTACCTCCCCCTCTCTTTCCCCTACAGGGGGCATAATGAGCAGTTCTTC. Amino acids: CASSYLPLSFPYRGHNEQFF.

The gene calls are TRBV5-6 and TRBJ2-6; D gene ambiguous. This CDR3 has 15 amino acids. Germline V gene sequence: CDR1 SGHDT, CDR2 YYEEEE. V dropped 2 bases and J dropped 1 base, with 7 bases sitting between them. CDR3 amino acids: CASSFGVSGANVLTF. DNA of the CDR3: TGTGCCAGCAGCTTTGGGGTTTCTGGGGCCAACGTCCTGACTTTC.

This clonotype occurred many times. The V call is TRBV18, the J call TRBJ2-5; 8 bases align to TRBD2. The ends lost 3 bases at V and 5 bases at J; junction bases unmatched: 5. The CDR3 length is 14 residues. Per the germline V gene, CDR1 is KGHSH and CDR2 is LQKENI. CDR3 nucleotide sequence: TGTGCCAGCTCACCGTCCCAGCGGGAGGAGACCCAGTACTTC. This sequence encodes CASSPSQREETQYF.

This chain links TRBV6-1 with TRBJ1-1; D gene uncertain. The CDR3 consists of 12 residues. V was pared by 4 bases and J by 7 bases, with 10 bases between. Per the germline V gene, CDR1 is MNHNS and CDR2 is SASEGT. The CDR3 is CASSAQGLEAFF. CDR3 nucleotides: TGTGCCAGCAGTGCCCAAGGACTTGAAGCTTTCTTT.

Many counts were recorded for this clonotype. CDR3 in DNA: TGTGCCAGCAGTTTGACTAGCGGGAGGGCCGACAATGAGCAGTTCTTC. Residues: CASSLTSGRADNEQFF. The chain has TRBV12-3 or TRBV12-4 and TRBJ2-1; 14 nucleotides line up with TRBD2. V shed 3 bases, J shed 5 bases, and the junction held 3 bases outside the gene matches. The CDR3 contains 16 residues.

This clonotype was seen repeatedly, ten times or more. The V call is TRBV15, the J call TRBJ2-5; D gene ambiguous. Germline CDR1 reads LNHNV; CDR2 reads YYDKDF (reference sequence). There are 15 residues in the CDR3. Trimming removed 0 bases from V and 1 base from J, with 9 bases in between. In DNA form, the CDR3 reads TGTGCCACCAGCAGAGATGGGCAGAGCCAAGAGACCCAGTACTTC. Its protein product is CATSRDGQSQETQYF.

This clonotype was seen repeatedly, ten times or more. The V and J genes are TRBV6-5 and TRBJ1-2; D remains ambiguous. The germline gives CDR1 MNHEY, CDR2 SVGAGI. Trimming cost V 6 bases and J 2 bases, with 10 bases left between them. This CDR3 has 13 residues. The CDR3 spells CASSTQLNYGYTF. The CDR3, as DNA: TGTGCCAGCAGCACCCAGTTAAACTATGGCTACACCTTC.

This clonotype was seen many times. The chain joins TRBV24-1 to TRBJ2-3, with 14 bases aligning to TRBD2. The CDR3 extends over 16 amino acids. Germline lookup yields CDR1 KGHDR and CDR2 SFDVKD. After removal of 3 bases from V and 4 bases from J, the junction contained 2 bases not matched to a gene. The CDR3 bases are TGTGCCACCAGTGATCGGACTAGCGGGAGGTCAGATACGCAGTATTTT. Translated, it gives CATSDRTSGRSDTQYF.

This chain links TRBV5-1 with TRBJ1-3; D gene unclear. Germline-derived CDR1 and CDR2 are SGHRS and YFSETQ. This CDR3 contains 16 residues. V was cut by 0 bases and J by 0 bases, with 10 bases left in between. The CDR3 region is CASSLVSGDSGNTIYF. CDR3 in DNA: TGCGCCAGCAGCTTGGTGAGCGGGGACTCTGGAAACACCATATATTTT.

This clonotype was picked up many times. The chain uses TRBV7-8 and TRBJ2-7; 7 bases agree with TRBD2. V was pared by 5 bases and J by 3 bases, with 10 bases of the junction left unmatched. The CDR3 has 15 amino acids. CDR1 is SGHVS, CDR2 FQNEAQ, per germline. The CDR3 sequence: CASSPRLGGVYEQYF. The DNA of the CDR3 is TGTGCCAGCAGCCCCCGGCTGGGGGGGGTCTACGAGCAGTACTTC.

This clonotype showed up many times. The V and J genes are TRBV5-1 and TRBJ1-5; D uncertain. The CDR3 loop spans 14 amino acids. Germline loops: CDR1 SGHRS, CDR2 YFSETQ. The V end lost 0 bases, the J end lost 6 bases, and 10 bases lay between the germline ends. The CDR3 here is CASSLEGMGQPQHF. The CDR3 nucleotides are TGCGCCAGCAGCTTGGAAGGGATGGGTCAGCCCCAGCATTTT.

This rearrangement joins TRBV6-1 to TRBJ2-7; 12 bases map to TRBD2. Germline CDR1 and CDR2: MNHNS and SASEGT. There are 14 residues in the CDR3. The ends lost 8 bases at V and 5 bases at J; junction bases unmatched: 7. The CDR3 DNA reads as TGTGCCAGCCAGACTAGCGGGAGTCTCCACGAGCAGTACTTC. Amino acid sequence: CASQTSGSLHEQYF.

This clonotype was counted a few times. The V gene is TRBV7-2, the J gene TRBJ2-3; D call uncertain. Between the trimmed V and J ends, which lost 6 bases and 3 bases, there was a span of 13 bases. Germline V lookup: CDR1 SGHTA, CDR2 FQGNSA. The CDR3 consists of 14 residues. CDR3 amino acids: CASSHPGVTDTQYF. CDR3 coding DNA: TGTGCCAGCAGTCATCCAGGAGTGACAGATACGCAGTATTTT.

The sample holds a few counts of this clonotype. The rearrangement joins TRBV11-3 to TRBJ1-2, with a possible D match to TRBD1 (5 bases). V lost 3 bases, J lost 4 bases, and 9 bases lay in between. Germline V lookup: CDR1 SGHNT, CDR2 YENEEA. CDR3 size: 13 residues. CDR3 DNA: TGTGCCAGCAGCTTGGGGACGGTCTATGGCTACACCTTC. Encoded protein: CASSLGTVYGYTF.

This clonotype turned up a few times. Because it lacks the conserved phenylalanine or tryptophan at the end, this CDR3 is likely a read error. It is unclear where the CDR3 begins or ends on the DNA, so no DNA is shown, and the CDR3 is as TCRdb lists it. The chain links TRBV19 to TRBJ1-2. Germline values: CDR1 LNHDA, CDR2 SQIVND (reference sequence). The CDR3 spans 15 residues, counting both ends. The CDR3: CASSIRKSFADEFEL.

This clonotype was found a few times. This chain uses TRBV7-4 with TRBJ1-4, with D hard to call. Trimming took off 1 base at V and 8 bases at J, with 5 bases between the two ends. Per the germline V gene, CDR1 is SGHVT and CDR2 is SQSDAQ. The CDR3 length is 12 residues. CDR3 sequence: CASSLGREKLFF. CDR3 sequence (DNA): TGTGCCAGCAGCTTAGGCCGAGAAAAACTGTTTTTT.